The text below deals with one T cell receptor (beta chain). This specimen comes from a study of blood T cell repertoires in COVID-19. Trimming stripped 0 bases from V and 7 bases from J, with 13 bases between. Per the germline V gene, CDR1 is SGHRS and CDR2 is YFSETQ. CDR3 length: 14 amino acids. Assay used: immunoSEQ multiplex PCR; TCRdb lists only in-frame clones, some missing. The sample records tens of thousands of clones, about 88% being singletons. Specimen: peripheral blood. The chain links TRBV5-1 to TRBJ1-1; D ambiguous. This clonotype was obtained from a human donor in a cohort sampled during active COVID-19. CDR3 amino acids: CASSLVRLQDEAFF. CDR3 bases: TGCGCCAGCAGCTTGGTCAGGCTTCAGGATGAAGCTTTCTTT.